Sequencing of this T cell receptor beta chain was carried out in a study of T cells in localized non-small cell lung cancer. The CDR3 is 14 residues long. The V end was cut by 5 bases, the J end by 1 base, with 11 bases between. Per germline, CDR1 MGHRA and CDR2 YSYEKL. Profiling relied on immunoSEQ multiplex PCR, and the TCRdb table lists in-frame clones only, not all of them. The table lists around 15,000 clones, around 87% of them singletons. Regarding the study as a whole: Exceeding tumor, uninvolved adjacent lung had the highest T cell clonality. In adjacent lung, a median about 50 of the top 100 tumor clones were found.

For this clone: Antigen specificity is unknown.

Sequencing was performed on peripheral blood mononuclear cells, taken before any cancer treatment. The chain is built from TRBV4-1 and TRBJ1-1; D is undetermined. This TCR derives from a woman aged 40-69 years with stage III lung adenocarcinoma. Here the CDR3 DNA reads TGCGCCAGCAGCTTACAACGAGAGAACACTGAAGCTTTCTTT. It translates to CASSLQRENTEAFF.